The following is a T cell receptor (beta chain) sequence with its context. The sample originates from a study of blood T cell repertoires in COVID-19. There are 14 residues in the CDR3. CDR1 is LNHDA and CDR2 is SQIVND in the germline V gene (reference sequence). With 5 bases clipped from V and 4 bases from J, the junction kept 6 bases outside the gene matches. The repertoire was sequenced with immunoSEQ multiplex PCR; TCRdb's copy has only in-frame clones and lacks some. This sample has around 500,000 clones, with about 88% found just once. The sequenced material came from PBMCs or T cells enriched from blood (not recorded which). V is TRBV19 and J is TRBJ1-2; 8 positions match TRBD1. This TCR derives from a woman aged 55 to 70 who had recovered from COVID-19. In nucleotides, the CDR3 is TGTGCCAGTAGTTCGACAGGGGCAGGCTATGGCTACACCTTC. This sequence encodes CASSSTGAGYGYTF.